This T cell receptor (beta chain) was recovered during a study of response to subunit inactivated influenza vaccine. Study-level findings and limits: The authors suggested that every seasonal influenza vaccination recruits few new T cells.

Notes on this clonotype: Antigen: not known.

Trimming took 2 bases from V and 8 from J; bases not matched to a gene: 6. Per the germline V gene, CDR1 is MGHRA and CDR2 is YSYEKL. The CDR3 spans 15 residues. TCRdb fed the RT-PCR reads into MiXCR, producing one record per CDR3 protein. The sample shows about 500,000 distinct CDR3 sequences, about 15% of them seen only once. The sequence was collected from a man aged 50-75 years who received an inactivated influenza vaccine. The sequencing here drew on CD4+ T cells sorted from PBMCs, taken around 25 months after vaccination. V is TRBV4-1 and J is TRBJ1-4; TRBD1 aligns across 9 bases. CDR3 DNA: TGCGCCAGCAGCCAATGGGGACAGGGCAACGAAAAACTGTTTTTT. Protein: CASSQWGQGNEKLFF.